Reported below is one T cell receptor (beta chain). This entry comes from a study of cytomegalovirus exposure and HLA in healthy donors. V was trimmed by 5 bases and J by 2 bases, leaving 19 bases between them. The CDR3 length is 16 residues. Germline-derived CDR1 and CDR2 are MDHEN and SYDVKM. PCR primers comprised 60 Vbeta and 13 Jbeta primers. Repertoires were generated with immunoSEQ multiplex PCR, while TCRdb's copy carries only in-frame clones and drops some. The sample shows under 250,000 clones, roughly 85% of them seen only once. The material sequenced was PBMCs. This TCR was sampled from a woman aged 45 to 65 in good health and CMV-seronegative. The V gene is TRBV28, the J gene TRBJ2-7; D is unresolved. The CDR3 region is CASSHAGKTWTYEQYF. In DNA form, the CDR3 reads TGTGCCAGCAGTCACGCCGGAAAGACTTGGACCTACGAGCAGTACTTC. Complete variable domain (other parts from reference TRBV28 and TRBJ2-7): DVKVTQSSRYLVKRTGEKVFLECVQDMDHENMFWYRQDPGLGLRLIYFSYDVKMKEKGDIPEGYSVSREKKERFSLILESASTNQTSMYLCASSHAGKTWTYEQYFGPGTRLTVT.